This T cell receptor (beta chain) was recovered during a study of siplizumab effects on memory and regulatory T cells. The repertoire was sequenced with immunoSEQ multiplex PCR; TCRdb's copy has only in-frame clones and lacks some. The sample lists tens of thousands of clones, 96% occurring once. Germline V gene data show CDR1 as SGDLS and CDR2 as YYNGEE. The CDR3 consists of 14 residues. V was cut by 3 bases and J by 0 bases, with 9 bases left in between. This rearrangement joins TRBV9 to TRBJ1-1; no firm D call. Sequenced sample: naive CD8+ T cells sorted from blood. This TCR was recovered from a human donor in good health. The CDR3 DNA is TGTGCCAGCAGCGATACCTCAATGAACACTGAAGCTTTCTTT. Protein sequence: CASSDTSMNTEAFF. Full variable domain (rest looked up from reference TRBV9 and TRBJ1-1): DSGVTQTPKHLITATGQRVTLRCSPRSGDLSVYWYQQSLDQGLQFLIQYYNGEERAKGNILERFSAQQFPDLHSELNLSSLELGDSALYFCASSDTSMNTEAFFGQGTRLTVV.